These T cell receptor beta chains were read from a single sample in a study of identical twins. TCRdb used MiXCR to reprocess the 5' RACE reads, holding one entry per CDR3 protein. The data hold about 690,000 distinct CDR3 sequences, with approximately 6% observed a single time. Sequenced input: naive T cells sorted from blood. Every receptor here comes from a young man in good health. Each CDR3 is given with its conserved first and last residue. A D gene is named only where the DNA matches it firmly. Size tells how often a clone was seen (once, few, many) or the class of an expanded clone, and some rows leave it out.

TRBJ2-4,few,NA,TRBV11-3,CASSLDVLAKNIQYF,TGTGCCAGCAGCTTAGATGTACTAGCCAAAAACATTCAGTACTTC
TRBJ2-3,NA,TRBD1,TRBV7-8,CASSSQPGQGTDTQYF,TGTGCCAGCAGCTCACAGCCGGGACAGGGCACAGATACGCAGTATTTT
TRBJ2-5,few,NA,TRBV7-8,CASSQGGLSYQETQYF,TGTGCCAGCAGCCAGGGGGGCCTCTCGTACCAAGAGACCCAGTACTTC
TRBJ2-3,NA,NA,TRBV5-5,CASSLVAWSTDTQYF,TGTGCCAGCAGCTTGGTAGCCTGGAGCACAGATACGCAGTATTTT
TRBJ2-7,NA,NA,TRBV6-6,CASSWGAGDEQYF,TGTGCCAGCAGTTGGGGGGCCGGCGACGAGCAGTACTTC
TRBJ2-7,NA,NA,TRBV4-2,CASSQERGLPYEQYF,TGTGCCAGCAGCCAAGAACGAGGGTTGCCCTACGAGCAGTACTTC
TRBJ2-5,many,NA,TRBV7-2,CASSLLRSLKETQYF,TGTGCCAGCAGCTTACTCCGGTCCCTCAAGGAGACCCAGTACTTC
TRBJ1-5,many,TRBD1,TRBV27,CASSLSGQYSNQPQHF,TGTGCCAGCAGTTTATCGGGACAGTATAGCAATCAGCCCCAGCATTTT
TRBJ2-5,many,TRBD2,TRBV12-3/TRBV12-4,CASSLTSGSQETQYF,TGTGCCAGCAGTTTAACTAGCGGCAGTCAAGAGACCCAGTACTTC
TRBJ1-1,few,NA,TRBV12-3/TRBV12-4,CATRTGGGSTEAFF,TGTGCCACCCGGACCGGAGGGGGGAGCACTGAAGCTTTCTTT
TRBJ2-2,NA,TRBD1,TRBV7-6,CASSWREGTGEKAGELFF,TGTGCCAGCAGCTGGCGCGAAGGGACAGGGGAGAAGGCCGGGGAGCTGTTTTTT
TRBJ2-1,many,NA,TRBV12-3/TRBV12-4,CASRNRPDIGSGTTSNEQFF,TGTGCCAGCAGAAACCGCCCGGACATAGGTTCAGGTACTACTAGCAATGAGCAGTTCTTC
TRBJ2-6,few,TRBD1,TRBV10-3,CAIRDRLSGANVLTF,TGTGCCATCAGGGACAGGCTTTCTGGGGCCAACGTCCTGACTTTC
TRBJ2-5,many,NA,TRBV13,CASSLTETATQYF,TGTGCCAGCAGCTTGACCGAAACCGCGACCCAGTACTTC
TRBJ2-2,few,NA,TRBV5-1,CASSLGEGPAHTGELFF,TGCGCCAGCAGCTTGGGAGAGGGGCCGGCGCACACCGGGGAGCTGTTTTTT
TRBJ2-6,many,NA,TRBV7-2,CASSLRRANVLTF,TGTGCCAGCAGCCTTCGAAGGGCCAACGTCCTGACTTTC
TRBJ1-2,many,TRBD1,TRBV29-1,CSGQGGDYGYTF,TGCAGCGGGCAGGGGGGGGACTATGGCTACACCTTC
TRBJ2-5,many,NA,TRBV5-1,CASSGGMHSQETQYF,TGCGCCAGCAGCGGGGGCATGCATAGCCAAGAGACCCAGTACTTC
TRBJ1-5,NA,NA,TRBV27,CASGRGALNQPQHF,TGTGCCAGCGGGCGGGGGGCTTTAAATCAGCCCCAGCATTTT
TRBJ1-1,many,TRBD1,TRBV6-1,CASSWGQTNTEAFF,TGTGCCAGCAGCTGGGGACAGACGAACACTGAAGCTTTCTTT
TRBJ2-1,many,NA,TRBV7-9,CASSADGDNEQFF,TGTGCCAGCAGCGCCGATGGAGACAATGAGCAGTTCTTC
TRBJ2-1,many,NA,TRBV28,CASSPPGRAQFF,TGTGCCAGCAGCCCACCGGGACGGGCGCAGTTCTTC
TRBJ2-3,many,NA,TRBV20-1,CSARDVEPGGTQYF,TGCAGTGCTAGAGATGTGGAGCCGGGGGGCACGCAGTATTTT
TRBJ1-5,few,NA,TRBV19,CASSIVQGHQPQHF,TGTGCCAGTAGTATAGTCCAGGGGCATCAGCCCCAGCATTTT
TRBJ1-1,NA,TRBD1,TRBV20-1,CSARDVWDRQAFF,TGCAGTGCTAGAGATGTTTGGGACAGGCAGGCTTTCTTT
TRBJ2-3,few,TRBD2,TRBV7-8,CASSPPGLAGGPSDTQYF,TGTGCCAGCAGCCCCCCGGGACTAGCGGGAGGGCCCTCAGATACGCAGTATTTT
TRBJ2-1,NA,TRBD2,TRBV3-1,CASSPKRASGRGYEQFF,TGTGCCAGCAGCCCTAAACGGGCTAGCGGGAGAGGCTATGAGCAGTTCTTC
TRBJ1-1,few,NA,TRBV11-3,CASSLVLDTEAFF,TGTGCCAGCAGCTTAGTATTGGACACTGAAGCTTTCTTT
TRBJ1-4,few,NA,TRBV5-1,CASSSDRINEKLFF,TGCGCCAGCAGCTCGGACAGAATTAATGAAAAACTGTTTTTT
TRBJ2-7,NA,NA,TRBV21-1,CASSKEVGTELDEQYF,TGTGCCAGCAGCAAAGAAGTTGGGACGGAGCTAGACGAGCAGTACTTC
TRBJ2-2,few,NA,TRBV11-2,CASSLVLEGELFF,TGTGCCAGCAGCTTAGTTTTGGAGGGGGAGCTGTTTTTT
TRBJ1-2,many,TRBD1,TRBV2,CASSVEGQGTYGYTF,TGTGCCAGCAGTGTAGAGGGACAGGGGACCTATGGCTACACCTTC
TRBJ2-1,few,TRBD2,TRBV27,CASSLSILAGAGSYNEQFF,TGTGCCAGCAGTTTATCGATTCTAGCGGGAGCAGGAAGCTACAATGAGCAGTTCTTC
TRBJ2-3,NA,TRBD2,TRBV5-5,CASSFLTSGSSADTQYF,TGTGCCAGCAGCTTTTTGACTAGCGGGAGTTCGGCAGATACGCAGTATTTT
TRBJ2-3,many,NA,TRBV28,CASSSSTVTSTDTQYF,TGTGCCAGCAGTTCCTCGACAGTCACTAGCACAGATACGCAGTATTTT
TRBJ1-4,many,NA,TRBV3-1,CASSQMLTGRNEKLFF,TGTGCCAGCAGCCAAATGTTGACGGGACGAAATGAAAAACTGTTTTTT
TRBJ2-1,many,TRBD1,TRBV11-2,CAGQQGAGSSYNEQFF,TGTGCCGGTCAACAGGGGGCGGGTAGCTCCTACAATGAGCAGTTCTTC
TRBJ2-1,many,NA,TRBV29-1,CSVVASEESSYNEQFF,TGCAGCGTTGTGGCTAGCGAGGAGAGCTCCTACAATGAGCAGTTCTTC
TRBJ2-2,few,NA,TRBV19,CASSTLAPGGNTGELFF,TGTGCCAGTAGTACCCTCGCCCCCGGTGGGAACACCGGGGAGCTGTTTTTT
TRBJ2-1,many,NA,TRBV30,CAWSVNRGNEQFF,TGTGCCTGGAGTGTAAATAGGGGTAATGAGCAGTTCTTC
TRBJ2-3,many,NA,TRBV4-2,CASSQVTLPDTQYF,TGTGCCAGCAGCCAAGTTACTCTCCCAGATACGCAGTATTTT
TRBJ2-2,NA,NA,TRBV12-3/TRBV12-4,CASSFDPAGELFF,TGTGCCAGCAGTTTCGACCCCGCCGGGGAGCTGTTTTTT
TRBJ2-3,many,NA,TRBV12-3/TRBV12-4,CASSLGALTDTQYF,TGTGCCAGCAGTTTAGGGGCCCTAACAGATACGCAGTATTTT
TRBJ2-7,few,NA,TRBV6-5,CASSSLGVPTTTQYF,TGTGCCAGCAGTTCCCTTGGGGTCCCCACTACGACGCAGTACTTC
TRBJ2-1,many,NA,TRBV10-3,CAISFPKEEQFF,TGTGCCATCAGCTTCCCTAAGGAGGAGCAGTTCTTC
TRBJ2-6,NA,NA,TRBV27,CASSPLGHSGANVLTF,TGTGCCAGCAGTCCCTTGGGGCATTCTGGGGCCAACGTCCTGACTTTC
TRBJ1-1,few,NA,TRBV7-2,CASSPGWAMNTEAFF,TGTGCCAGCAGTCCGGGATGGGCCATGAACACTGAAGCTTTCTTT
TRBJ2-1,many,TRBD2,TRBV7-9,CASSLGSLAGTLNEQFF,TGTGCCAGCAGCTTAGGATCACTAGCGGGGACGCTCAATGAGCAGTTCTTC
TRBJ1-4,few,NA,TRBV7-9,CASSFDATANEKLFF,TGTGCCAGCAGCTTTGATGCGACAGCAAATGAAAAACTGTTTTTT
TRBJ2-5,many,TRBD2,TRBV29-1,CSVEGTNQETQYF,TGCAGCGTAGAAGGGACTAACCAAGAGACCCAGTACTTC
TRBJ1-5,many,NA,TRBV12-3/TRBV12-4,CASSFEGNGQPQHF,TGTGCCAGCAGTTTCGAGGGGAACGGTCAGCCCCAGCATTTT
TRBJ1-6,few,TRBD1,TRBV7-2,CASSLWGTESSPLHF,TGTGCCAGCAGCTTGTGGGGGACAGAGTCTTCACCCCTCCACTTT
TRBJ2-5,NA,NA,TRBV4-1,CASSQVGLNQETQYF,TGCGCCAGCAGCCAAGTAGGACTGAACCAAGAGACCCAGTACTTC
TRBJ1-6,many,NA,TRBV5-6,CASSLEAGRFYSPLHF,TGTGCCAGCAGCTTGGAAGCGGGAAGGTTTTATTCACCCCTCCACTTT
TRBJ2-3,few,NA,TRBV21-1,CASSAQKQPWTEHTDTQYF,TGTGCCAGCAGCGCCCAAAAGCAACCCTGGACAGAACACACAGATACGCAGTATTTT
TRBJ2-3,NA,NA,TRBV29-1,CSVSQGRGDTQYF,TGCAGCGTTAGTCAGGGGCGAGGAGATACGCAGTATTTT
TRBJ2-1,few,TRBD2,TRBV20-1,CSGQGRPSGRRNEQFF,TGCAGTGGTCAGGGGCGTCCTAGCGGGAGGAGGAATGAGCAGTTCTTC
TRBJ2-7,many,NA,TRBV28,CATRDFAINEQYF,TGTGCCACGCGGGACTTCGCGATTAACGAGCAGTACTTC
TRBJ1-1,many,TRBD1,TRBV5-1,CASSVGQRNTEAFF,TGCGCCAGCAGTGTGGGACAGAGGAACACTGAAGCTTTCTTT
TRBJ2-1,many,NA,TRBV5-1,CASSLAQGIYNEQFF,TGCGCCAGCAGCTTGGCGCAGGGTATATACAATGAGCAGTTCTTC